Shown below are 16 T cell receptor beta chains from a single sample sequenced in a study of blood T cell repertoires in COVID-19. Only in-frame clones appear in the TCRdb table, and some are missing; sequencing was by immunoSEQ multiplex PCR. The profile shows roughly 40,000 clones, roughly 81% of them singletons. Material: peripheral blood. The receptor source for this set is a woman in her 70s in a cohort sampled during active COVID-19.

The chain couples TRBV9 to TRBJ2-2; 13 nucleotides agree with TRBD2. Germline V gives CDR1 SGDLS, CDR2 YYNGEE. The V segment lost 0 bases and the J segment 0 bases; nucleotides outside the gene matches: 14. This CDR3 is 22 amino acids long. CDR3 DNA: TGTGCCAGCAGCGTAGATGGGAGGGCGGGACTAGCGGGACCCGCGAACACCGGGGAGCTGTTTTTT. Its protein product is CASSVDGRAGLAGPANTGELFF.

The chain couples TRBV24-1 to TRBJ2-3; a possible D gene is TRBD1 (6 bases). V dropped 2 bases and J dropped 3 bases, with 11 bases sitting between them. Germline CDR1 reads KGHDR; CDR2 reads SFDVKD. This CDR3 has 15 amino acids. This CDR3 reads CATSDSGQMTDTQYF. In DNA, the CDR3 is TGTGCCACCAGTGATTCTGGACAGATGACAGATACGCAGTATTTT.

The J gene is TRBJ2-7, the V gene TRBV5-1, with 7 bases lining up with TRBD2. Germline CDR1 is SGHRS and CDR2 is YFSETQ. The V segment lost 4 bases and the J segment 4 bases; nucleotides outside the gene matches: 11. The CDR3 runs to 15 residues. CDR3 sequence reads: CASSLQSGMVYEQYF. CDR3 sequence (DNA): TGCGCCAGCAGCCTACAAAGCGGGATGGTGTACGAGCAGTACTTC.

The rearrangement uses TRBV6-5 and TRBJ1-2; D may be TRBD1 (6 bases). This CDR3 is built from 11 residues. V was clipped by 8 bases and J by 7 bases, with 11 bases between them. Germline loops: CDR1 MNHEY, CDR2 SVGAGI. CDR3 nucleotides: TGTGCCAGCGGGAGGGACACTGGCTACACCTTC. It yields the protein CASGRDTGYTF.

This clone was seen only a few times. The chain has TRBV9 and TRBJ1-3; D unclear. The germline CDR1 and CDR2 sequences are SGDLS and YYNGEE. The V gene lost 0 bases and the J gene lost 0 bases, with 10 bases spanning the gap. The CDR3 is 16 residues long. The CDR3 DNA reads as TGTGCCAGCAGCGTAGGACTTGGTGACTCTGGAAACACCATATATTTT. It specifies CASSVGLGDSGNTIYF.

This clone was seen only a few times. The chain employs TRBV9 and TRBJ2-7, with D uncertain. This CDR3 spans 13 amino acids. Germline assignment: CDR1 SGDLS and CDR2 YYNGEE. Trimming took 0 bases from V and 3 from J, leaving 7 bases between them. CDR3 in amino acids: CASSVGDFYEQYF. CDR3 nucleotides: TGTGCCAGCAGCGTAGGCGACTTCTACGAGCAGTACTTC.

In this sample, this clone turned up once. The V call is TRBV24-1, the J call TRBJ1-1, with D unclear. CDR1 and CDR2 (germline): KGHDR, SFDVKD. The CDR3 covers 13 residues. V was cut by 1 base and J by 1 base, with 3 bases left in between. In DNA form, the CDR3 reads TGTGCCACCAGTGATTTCAAGAACACTGAAGCTTTCTTT. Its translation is CATSDFKNTEAFF.

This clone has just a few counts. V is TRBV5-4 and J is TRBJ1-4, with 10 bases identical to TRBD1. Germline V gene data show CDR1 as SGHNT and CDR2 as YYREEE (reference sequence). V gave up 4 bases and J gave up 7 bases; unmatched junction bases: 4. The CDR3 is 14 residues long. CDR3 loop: CASSRQGAREKLFF. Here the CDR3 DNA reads TGTGCCAGCAGCCGACAGGGGGCGCGTGAAAAACTGTTTTTT.

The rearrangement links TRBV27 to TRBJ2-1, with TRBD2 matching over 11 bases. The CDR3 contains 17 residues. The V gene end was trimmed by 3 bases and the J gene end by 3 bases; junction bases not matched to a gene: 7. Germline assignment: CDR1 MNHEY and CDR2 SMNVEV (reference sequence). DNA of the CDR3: TGTGCCAGCAGTTTGTCCATAGCGGGAGGGGTCTACAATGAGCAGTTCTTC. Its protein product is CASSLSIAGGVYNEQFF.

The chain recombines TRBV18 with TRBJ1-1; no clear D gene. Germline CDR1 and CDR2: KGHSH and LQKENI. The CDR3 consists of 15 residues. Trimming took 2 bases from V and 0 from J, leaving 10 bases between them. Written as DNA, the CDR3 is TGTGCCAGCTCACCAGCGTCCCGCCTGAACACTGAAGCTTTCTTT. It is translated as CASSPASRLNTEAFF.

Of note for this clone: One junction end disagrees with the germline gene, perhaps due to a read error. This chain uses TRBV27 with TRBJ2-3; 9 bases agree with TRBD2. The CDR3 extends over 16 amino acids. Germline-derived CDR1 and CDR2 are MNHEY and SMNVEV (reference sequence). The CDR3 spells CARRRGGGQGTDTQYF. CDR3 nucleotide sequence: TGTGCCCGCAGACGCGGGGGGGGGCAGGGGACAGATACGCAGTATTTT.

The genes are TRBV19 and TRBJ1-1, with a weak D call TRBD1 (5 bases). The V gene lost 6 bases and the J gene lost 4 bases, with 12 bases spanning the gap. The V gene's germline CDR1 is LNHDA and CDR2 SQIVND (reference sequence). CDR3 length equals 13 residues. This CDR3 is CASRRGVGTEAFF. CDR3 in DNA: TGTGCCAGTAGGCGGGGGGTAGGCACTGAAGCTTTCTTT. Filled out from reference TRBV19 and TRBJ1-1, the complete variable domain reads DGGITQSPKYLFRKEGQNVTLSCEQNLNHDAMYWYRQDPGQGLRLIYYSQIVNDFQKGDIAEGYSVSREKKESFPLTVTSAQKNPTAFYLCASRRGVGTEAFFGQGTRLTVV.

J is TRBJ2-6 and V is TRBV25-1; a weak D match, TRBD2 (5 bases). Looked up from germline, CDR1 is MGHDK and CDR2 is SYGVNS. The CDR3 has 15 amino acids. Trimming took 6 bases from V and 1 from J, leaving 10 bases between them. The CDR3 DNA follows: TGTGCCAGCAGCCCGGACTGGTCTGGGGCCAACGTCCTGACTTTC. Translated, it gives CASSPDWSGANVLTF.

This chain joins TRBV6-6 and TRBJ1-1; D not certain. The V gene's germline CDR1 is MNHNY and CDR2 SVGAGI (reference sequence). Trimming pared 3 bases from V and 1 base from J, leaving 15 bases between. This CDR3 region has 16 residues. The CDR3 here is CASSYVRGYGNTEAFF. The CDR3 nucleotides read TGTGCCAGCAGTTATGTCCGCGGGTACGGGAACACTGAAGCTTTCTTT.

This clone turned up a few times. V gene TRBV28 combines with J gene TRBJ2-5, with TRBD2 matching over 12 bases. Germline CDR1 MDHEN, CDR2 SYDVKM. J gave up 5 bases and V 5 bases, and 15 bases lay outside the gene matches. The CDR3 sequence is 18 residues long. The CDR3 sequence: CASSTRKTSGRILETQYF. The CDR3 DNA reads TGTGCCAGCAGTACCCGAAAGACTAGCGGGAGAATTTTGGAGACCCAGTACTTC.

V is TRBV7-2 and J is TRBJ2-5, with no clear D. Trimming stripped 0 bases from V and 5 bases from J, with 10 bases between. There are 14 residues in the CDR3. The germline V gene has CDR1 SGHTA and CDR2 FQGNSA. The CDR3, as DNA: TGTGCCAGCAGCTTAGCTAGCAGTAGTGAGACCCAGTACTTC. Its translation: CASSLASSSETQYF.